The rows below give T cell receptor beta chains drawn from one sample of a study of blood T cell repertoires in COVID-19. Data came from immunoSEQ multiplex PCR; TCRdb stores just in-frame clones and leaves some out. This sample has about 93,000 clones, with 89% found just once. Sequencing was performed on peripheral blood. The receptors originated from a man aged 55 to 70 with COVID-19, enrolled during active disease. The CDR3 runs from the conserved cysteine through the conserved F or W. The order of the fields is J gene, V gene, D gene, clone size, CDR3 length, CDR3 protein, CDR3 DNA. D genes are given only for firm matches. Size is omitted from some rows. Given values are once, few, many or a class for expanded clones.

TRBJ2-7	TRBV6-1	NA	once	14	CASTRGLGKYEQYF	TGTGCCAGCACCCGAGGGTTGGGGAAATACGAGCAGTACTTC
TRBJ1-1	TRBV18	NA	NA	13	CASSRGARTEAFF	TGTGCCAGCTCACGGGGCGCAAGGACTGAAGCTTTCTTT
TRBJ1-1	TRBV3-1/TRBV3-2	TRBD1	NA	14	CASSSSQGSTEAFF	TGTGCCAGCAGCTCGTCACAGGGGAGCACTGAAGCTTTCTTT
TRBJ1-4	TRBV9	TRBD1	few	15	CASSTTTGWGEKLFF	TGTGCCAGCAGCACGACGACAGGGTGGGGTGAAAAACTGTTTTTT
TRBJ1-2	TRBV6-1	NA	NA	13	CASSDRWPGSYTF	TGTGCCAGCAGTGATAGGTGGCCGGGGAGCTACACCTTC
TRBJ2-3	TRBV9	TRBD2	once	18	CASSVGLAGYSSTDTQYF	TGTGCCAGCAGCGTCGGACTAGCGGGTTACTCTAGCACAGATACGCAGTATTTT
TRBJ1-2	TRBV5-1	TRBD1	NA	16	CASSPTGTGGSYGYTF	TGCGCCAGCAGCCCAACTGGGACAGGGGGATCCTATGGCTACACCTTC
TRBJ2-1	TRBV4-1	NA	NA	15	CASSQGLASYNEQFF	TGCGCCAGCAGCCAAGGACTCGCCTCCTACAATGAGCAGTTCTTC
TRBJ1-4	TRBV19	TRBD1	NA	14	CASSIDRGRGKLFF	TGTGCCAGTAGTATAGACAGGGGGCGAGGAAAACTGTTTTTT
TRBJ1-2	TRBV24-1	TRBD1	NA	14	CATRGTGEGDGYTF	TGTGCCACCAGAGGGACAGGGGAGGGTGATGGCTACACCTTC
TRBJ1-2	TRBV2	TRBD1	NA	13	CASRTGGGYGYTF	TGTGCCAGCAGGACAGGGGGCGGCTATGGCTACACCTTC
TRBJ1-4	TRBV5-6	TRBD1	NA	15	CASSLVGTEGEKLFF	TGTGCCAGCAGCTTGGTGGGGACAGAGGGTGAAAAACTGTTTTTT
TRBJ2-2	TRBV4-3	NA	NA	13	CASSQVSGGELFF	TGCGCCAGCAGCCAAGTTTCGGGCGGGGAGCTGTTTTTT
TRBJ2-5	TRBV2	NA	NA	17	CASSEGTFPGSQETQYF	TGTGCCAGCAGTGAGGGGACCTTCCCCGGGAGTCAAGAGACCCAGTACTTC
TRBJ2-3	TRBV7-9	TRBD1	NA	16	CASSLVLPTGIDTQYF	TGTGCCAGCAGCTTAGTTCTCCCGACAGGGATAGATACGCAGTATTTT
TRBJ2-1	TRBV24-1	NA	NA	14	CATSDWRGTGEQFF	TGTGCCACCAGTGATTGGCGCGGGACCGGGGAGCAGTTCTTC
TRBJ1-2	TRBV7-9	TRBD1	NA	13	CASSQTGDNGYTF	TGTGCCAGCAGCCAGACAGGGGATAATGGCTACACCTTC
TRBJ1-4	TRBV2	TRBD1	NA	14	CASTADRGGEKLFF	TGTGCCAGCACCGCGGACAGGGGAGGGGAAAAACTGTTTTTT
TRBJ2-1	TRBV28	NA	NA	15	CASSSPGTRGNEQFF	TGTGCCAGCAGTTCCCCCGGGACACGAGGCAATGAGCAGTTCTTC
TRBJ2-5	TRBV5-1	TRBD2	NA	14	CASSPGTMLETQYF	TGCGCCAGCAGTCCAGGGACTATGTTGGAGACCCAGTACTTC
TRBJ1-4	TRBV12-5	TRBD1	NA	16	CASGLVRDSLREKLFF	TGTGCTAGTGGTTTGGTCCGGGACAGCCTGCGTGAAAAACTGTTTTTT
TRBJ2-7	TRBV7-3	NA	NA	14	CASSPQPDSHEQYF	TGTGCCAGCAGCCCCCAACCGGACAGCCACGAGCAGTACTTC
TRBJ2-5	TRBV19	NA	few	14	CASSGRQASETQYF	TGTGCCAGTAGTGGTAGACAAGCCTCGGAGACCCAGTACTTC
TRBJ2-1	TRBV3-1/TRBV3-2	NA	NA	12	CASSRREGEQFF	TGTGCCAGCAGCCGGAGAGAGGGTGAGCAGTTCTTC
TRBJ1-1	TRBV7-9	NA	NA	13	CASSLEQTTEAFF	TGTGCCAGCAGCTTAGAACAGACCACTGAAGCTTTCTTT
TRBJ1-2	TRBV5-1	NA	NA	16	CASSLADGEGDNGYTF	TGCGCCAGCAGCTTGGCCGATGGGGAGGGTGACAATGGCTACACCTTC
TRBJ1-1	TRBV3-1/TRBV3-2	NA	NA	15	CASSQLPSQGTEAFF	TGTGCCAGCAGCCAACTTCCAAGCCAGGGCACTGAAGCTTTCTTT
TRBJ2-1	TRBV10-3	TRBD1	NA	13	CAMRGLLGDEQFF	TGTGCCATGAGGGGGCTTTTGGGGGATGAGCAGTTCTTC
TRBJ2-3	TRBV9	NA	NA	14	CASSVFGASGPQYF	TGTGCCAGCAGCGTATTCGGAGCTTCAGGGCCGCAGTATTTT
TRBJ2-4	TRBV19	TRBD1	NA	16	CASSIQDRGLMNIQYF	TGTGCCAGTAGTATCCAAGACAGGGGGCTTATGAACATTCAGTACTTC
TRBJ1-4	TRBV29-1	TRBD1	once	15	CSVVFPRTGNEKLFF	TGCAGCGTTGTGTTTCCCCGGACAGGGAATGAAAAACTGTTTTTT
TRBJ1-3	TRBV3-1/TRBV3-2	NA	NA	16	CASSQASGVGGNTIYF	TGTGCCAGCAGCCAAGCGTCAGGGGTGGGTGGAAACACCATATATTTT
TRBJ2-1	TRBV19	NA	NA	17	CASSSDGGPYTYNEQFF	TGTGCCAGTAGTTCCGACGGAGGGCCCTATACCTACAATGAGCAGTTCTTC
TRBJ1-1	TRBV11-2	NA	NA	14	CASSLDGGDTEAFF	TGTGCCAGCAGCTTAGATGGGGGGGACACTGAAGCTTTCTTT
TRBJ2-7	TRBV4-3	NA	NA	18	CASSQERGEAPRPGEQYF	TGCGCCAGCAGCCAAGAACGCGGCGAGGCACCCCGCCCCGGCGAGCAGTACTTC
TRBJ1-4	TRBV19	TRBD1	NA	16	CASTLSRGRLNEKLFF	TGTGCCAGTACCCTCTCCAGGGGGCGTCTTAATGAAAAACTGTTTTTT
TRBJ2-7	TRBV6-2/TRBV6-3	TRBD1	NA	14	CASSPWTGSYEQYF	TGTGCCAGCAGTCCGTGGACAGGCTCCTACGAGCAGTACTTC
TRBJ1-5	TRBV19	NA	NA	15	CASSIVPGKSQPQHF	TGTGCCAGTAGTATAGTGCCCGGGAAGAGCCAGCCCCAGCATTTT
TRBJ2-1	TRBV7-9	NA	NA	18	CASRDYAGQPGSYNEQFF	TGTGCCAGCAGGGATTACGCAGGACAGCCCGGTTCCTACAATGAGCAGTTCTTC
TRBJ2-5	TRBV7-8	TRBD1	NA	13	CASGMDRVETQYF	TGTGCCAGCGGAATGGACAGGGTTGAGACCCAGTACTTC
TRBJ2-3	TRBV7-3	NA	NA	15	CASSFGGASTDTQYF	TGTGCCAGCAGCTTTGGGGGCGCCAGCACAGATACGCAGTATTTT
TRBJ1-2	TRBV5-1	TRBD1	NA	14	CASSPLTGDYGYTF	TGCGCCAGCAGCCCCTTAACAGGGGACTATGGCTACACCTTC
TRBJ2-3	TRBV24-1	NA	NA	14	CATSERARTDTQYF	TGTGCCACCAGTGAGCGGGCAAGAACAGATACGCAGTATTTT
TRBJ2-1	TRBV5-6	TRBD2	NA	17	CASSLLGGSPFYNEQFF	TGTGCCAGCAGCTTGTTGGGGGGGTCACCTTTTTACAATGAGCAGTTCTTC